This is a list of T cell receptor beta chains from one sample in a study of radiation and T cells in renal cell carcinoma. Produced via immunoSEQ multiplex PCR; TCRdb's table is partial and in-frame only. Among approximately 110,000 clones listed, roughly 85% were seen once. The sample was blood, taken from a patient whose treatment included radiotherapy and nephrectomy. These receptors all stem from a woman aged 55-70 years with renal cell carcinoma. Each CDR3 is given with its conserved first and last residue. The order of the fields is J gene, D gene, V gene, clone size, CDR3 protein, CDR3 DNA. The D gene is left open where the match is weak. Some rows have no size entry. The others give once, few or many, or a class for an expanded clone.

J: TRBJ1-1; D: NA; V: TRBV19; size: few; CDR3: CATTPQDSLNTEAFF; DNA: TGTGCCACCACACCCCAGGACAGCTTGAACACTGAAGCTTTCTTT
J: TRBJ1-4; D: TRBD1; V: TRBV29-1; size: NA; CDR3: CSVAPPGIRGEKLFF; DNA: TGCAGCGTGGCCCCGCCAGGCATCAGGGGGGAAAAACTGTTTTTT
J: TRBJ1-2; D: TRBD1; V: TRBV19; size: once; CDR3: CASSIGTGEGYTF; DNA: TGTGCCAGTAGTATAGGTACAGGGGAAGGCTACACCTTC
J: TRBJ2-3; D: NA; V: TRBV21-1; size: once; CDR3: CASSKEKIRGTDTQYF; DNA: TGTGCCAGCAGCAAAGAAAAAATACGGGGCACAGATACGCAGTATTTT
J: TRBJ2-6; D: NA; V: TRBV28; size: NA; CDR3: CASSFPRSRSGANVLTF; DNA: TGTGCCAGCAGTTTTCCGAGGAGCAGGTCTGGGGCCAACGTCCTGACTTTC
J: TRBJ2-2; D: NA; V: TRBV5-1; size: NA; CDR3: CASSLGRRGLDTGELFF; DNA: TGCGCCAGCAGCTTGGGAAGGCGGGGACTGGACACCGGGGAGCTGTTTTTT
J: TRBJ1-5; D: NA; V: TRBV19; size: NA; CDR3: CASKQGIQPQHF; DNA: TGTGCCAGTAAGCAGGGAATTCAGCCCCAGCATTTT
J: TRBJ2-7; D: TRBD2; V: TRBV7-2; size: NA; CDR3: CASSLASGTSSYEQYF; DNA: TGTGCCAGCAGCTTAGCGTCGGGGACTAGCTCCTACGAGCAGTACTTC
J: TRBJ1-1; D: NA; V: TRBV14; size: few; CDR3: CASSPLGQGGNTEAFF; DNA: TGTGCCAGCAGCCCCCTGGGGCAGGGAGGTAACACTGAAGCTTTCTTT
J: TRBJ2-6; D: NA; V: TRBV6-5; size: NA; CDR3: CASSYSGANVLTF; DNA: TGTGCCAGCAGTTACTCTGGGGCCAACGTCCTGACTTTC